The 21 T cell receptor beta chains reported below all come from one sample, sequenced in a study of blood T cell repertoires in COVID-19. Clones were read by immunoSEQ multiplex PCR, and TCRdb kept only the in-frame ones, dropping some. This sample has about 220,000 clones, with roughly 80% found just once. Source material: peripheral blood. The receptors originated from an older woman with acute or convalescent COVID-19.

This clone was seen only once. This chain links TRBV11-2 with TRBJ2-1; no reliable D call. V lost 1 base, J lost 8 bases, and 3 bases lay in between. This CDR3 has 11 residues. CDR1 is SGHAT and CDR2 is FQNNGV in the germline V gene. The CDR3 region has the DNA TGTGCCAGCAGCTTAGTCTATGAGCAGTTCTTC. Translated, it gives CASSLVYEQFF.

The chain employs TRBV7-2 and TRBJ2-3, with 9 nucleotides matching TRBD2. After removal of 1 base from V and 0 bases from J, the junction contained 2 bases not matched to a gene. This CDR3 contains 16 residues. From germline, CDR1 is SGHTA and CDR2 FQGNSA. CDR3 nucleotide sequence: TGTGCCAGCAGCTTAGGGCTAGCGGGGAGCACAGATACGCAGTATTTT. As protein: CASSLGLAGSTDTQYF.

This chain connects TRBV7-6 to TRBJ2-1, with 9 bases aligning to TRBD2. Germline CDR1 is SGHVS and CDR2 is FNYEAQ. V lost 1 base, J lost 3 bases, and 4 bases stayed unmatched. This CDR3 comprises 16 residues. The CDR3 DNA follows: TGTGCCAGCAGCTTAGATGCAGCGGGGGGCTACAATGAGCAGTTCTTC. It yields the protein CASSLDAAGGYNEQFF. The full variable domain, completed using reference TRBV7-6 and TRBJ2-1, is GAGVSQSPRYKVTKRGQDVALRCDPISGHVSLYWYRQALGQGPEFLTYFNYEAQQDKSGLPNDRFSAERPEGSISTLTIQRTEQRDSAMYRCASSLDAAGGYNEQFFGPGTRLTVL.

This clone was detected ten times or more. J is TRBJ2-3 and V is TRBV5-4; 7 nucleotides line up with TRBD2. The ends lost 4 bases at V and 0 bases at J; junction bases unmatched: 5. This CDR3 is 15 amino acids long. CDR1 and CDR2 from the germline V gene are SGHNT and YYREEE (reference sequence). DNA of the CDR3: TGTGCCAGCAGCAGCGGACTAGGTAGCACAGATACGCAGTATTTT. It encodes CASSSGLGSTDTQYF. Full variable domain (outside the CDR3, taken from reference TRBV5-4 and TRBJ2-3): ETGVTQSPTHLIKTRGQQVTLRCSSQSGHNTVSWYQQALGQGPQFIFQYYREEENGRGNFPPRFSGLQFPNYSSELNVNALELDDSALYLCASSSGLGSTDTQYFGPGTRLTVL.

J is TRBJ1-4 and V is TRBV6-2 or TRBV6-3; 7 bases align to TRBD1. Germline CDR1 MNHEY, CDR2 SVGEGT. This CDR3 spans 15 amino acids. J lost 6 bases, V lost 2 bases, and 6 bases had no gene match. CDR3 DNA: TGTGCCAGCAGTTACCGGTCAGGGGGTTATGAAAAACTGTTTTTT. Encoded protein: CASSYRSGGYEKLFF.

The rearrangement links TRBV7-9 to TRBJ2-7; tentative D call: TRBD1 (6 bases). CDR3 length: 14 amino acids. Germline loops: CDR1 SEHNR, CDR2 FQNEAQ (reference sequence). The germline V and J ends were trimmed by 5 bases and 3 bases, with 14 bases remaining between them. CDR3 nucleotide sequence: TGTGCCAGCAGCGGGACACCGAGCCGCTACGAGCAGTACTTC. This encodes CASSGTPSRYEQYF.

This chain connects TRBV27 to TRBJ2-2; a possible D gene is TRBD2 (6 bases). Trimming shortened V by 2 bases and J by 7 bases, and 11 bases separated the two germline ends. The germline V gene has CDR1 MNHEY and CDR2 SMNVEV (reference sequence). This CDR3 is built from 14 residues. The CDR3 region has the DNA TGTGCCAGCAGTTTAACAACGGGAGTCGGGGAGCTGTTTTTT. Translation: CASSLTTGVGELFF.

DNA for the CDR3: TGTGCCAGCAGCTTAGCGGCAGGGGCAGGTTTTGTGGATGGCTACACCTTC. This gives the protein CASSLAAGAGFVDGYTF. This sequence joins TRBV7-2 and TRBJ1-2, with D possibly matching TRBD1 (6 bases). Between the trimmed V and J ends, which lost 0 bases and 6 bases, there was a span of 20 bases. The CDR3 consists of 17 residues. Germline values: CDR1 SGHTA, CDR2 FQGNSA.

This rearrangement joins TRBV4-2 to TRBJ2-7; 9 nucleotides line up with TRBD2. V shed 3 bases and J 2 bases; nucleotides not matched to a gene: 8. This CDR3 has 16 residues. Germline V gene sequence: CDR1 LGHNA, CDR2 YNFKEQ. The DNA of the CDR3 is TGTGCCAGCAGCCAGGGCAGCGGGGGGTTCACCTACGAGCAGTACTTC. Translating gives CASSQGSGGFTYEQYF.

The chain couples TRBV5-4 to TRBJ2-5; 7 nucleotides line up with TRBD2. With V trimmed by 1 base and J by 1 base, 1 base remained unmatched. The CDR3 sequence is 14 residues long. The germline V gene has CDR1 SGHNT and CDR2 YYREEE (reference sequence). The CDR3 DNA reads as TGTGCCAGCAGCTTGCCGGGGGGCCAAGAGACCCAGTACTTC. Translating it yields CASSLPGGQETQYF.

The chain uses TRBV19 and TRBJ2-3, with 11 bases fitting TRBD1. Germline V gene sequence: CDR1 LNHDA, CDR2 SQIVND (reference sequence). Germline trimming cut 9 bases from V and 4 bases from J; bases unmatched to any gene: 3. The CDR3 length is 13 residues. DNA of the CDR3: TGTGCCAGCTCGGACAGGGGGCCAGATACGCAGTATTTT. It is translated as CASSDRGPDTQYF.

This clone showed up just a few times. This chain's CDR3 is CAPAGTYNSPLHF. The CDR3 DNA reads TGTGCCCCCGCGGGTACCTATAATTCACCCCTCCACTTT. The rearrangement joins TRBV24-1 to TRBJ1-6; D not certain. The CDR3 extends over 13 amino acids. V lost 12 bases and J lost 2, with 10 bases in between. Germline-derived CDR1 and CDR2 are KGHDR and SFDVKD.

The J gene is TRBJ2-3, the V gene TRBV9; tentatively, D is TRBD2 (7 bases). CDR1 and CDR2 from the germline V gene are SGDLS and YYNGEE. The ends were cut back, 0 bases at V and 1 base at J, with 12 bases in the middle. The CDR3 length is 16 residues. As DNA, the CDR3 is TGTGCCAGCAGCGTAGGGGGGGGCTCTGGCACAGATACGCAGTATTTT. This sequence encodes CASSVGGGSGTDTQYF.

The chain uses TRBV7-2 and TRBJ2-5, with 12 bases identical to TRBD2. With 1 base clipped from V and 6 bases from J, the junction kept 6 bases outside the gene matches. The CDR3 extends over 16 amino acids. From germline, CDR1 is SGHTA and CDR2 FQGNSA. In DNA, the CDR3 is TGTGCCAGCAGCTTAGGGGCTAGCGGGGGGGTGAAGACCCAGTACTTC. Its protein is CASSLGASGGVKTQYF.

In nucleotides, the CDR3 is TGCGCCAGCAGCCAATGGGGACAGGGGGAAACTGAAGCTTTCTTT. As protein: CASSQWGQGETEAFF. The V call is TRBV4-1, the J call TRBJ1-1, with 11 positions matching TRBD1. This CDR3 has 15 residues. CDR1 and CDR2 (germline): MGHRA, YSYEKL. Losses at the gene ends were 2 bases for V and 5 bases for J; bases not matched to a gene: 4.

For the CDR3, the DNA is TGTGCCTGGAGTCCCCCCCCTAGCGGGGGGACCTACTACAATGAGCAGTTCTTC. As protein: CAWSPPPSGGTYYNEQFF. The gene calls are TRBV30 and TRBJ2-1; 11 nucleotides match TRBD2. The germline gives CDR1 GTSNPN, CDR2 SVGIG (reference sequence). Germline trimming cut 2 bases from V and 3 bases from J; bases unmatched to any gene: 12. This CDR3 is 18 amino acids long.

The CDR3 DNA follows: TGCGCCAGCAGTGATGGTCCAGGGGCTCGGTATGGCTACACCTTC. Its translation: CASSDGPGARYGYTF. The V call is TRBV10-1, the J call TRBJ1-2; D is possibly TRBD1 (6 bases). Germline V CDR1 and CDR2: WNHNN, SYGVQD (reference sequence). The CDR3 has 15 residues. V dropped 3 bases and J dropped 5 bases, with 16 bases sitting between them.

J is TRBJ2-3 and V is TRBV3-1 (or the pseudogene TRBV3-2); 7 nucleotides agree with TRBD1. The CDR3 consists of 13 residues. Unmatched junction bases numbered 5, after V lost 3 bases and J lost 8 bases. Germline CDR1 and CDR2: LGHDT and YNNKEL (reference sequence). The CDR3 spells CASSQGTEGTQYF. CDR3 nucleotides: TGTGCCAGCAGCCAGGGGACAGAGGGTACGCAGTATTTT.

The sample holds one count of this clone. The chain employs TRBV4-1 and TRBJ1-5, with TRBD1 matching over 7 bases. Germline-derived CDR1 and CDR2 are MGHRA and YSYEKL. This CDR3 spans 20 amino acids. The J segment lost 0 bases and the V segment lost 0 bases, leaving 14 bases of the junction unmatched. The CDR3 sequence: CASSQDSMPRDSPSNQPQHF. DNA of the CDR3: TGCGCCAGCAGCCAAGATTCGATGCCGAGGGACAGTCCTAGCAATCAGCCCCAGCATTTT.

This chain links TRBV5-1 with TRBJ1-6; weak D call: TRBD1 (5 bases). Trimming stripped 2 bases from V and 10 bases from J, with 13 bases between. The CDR3 loop spans 14 amino acids. Germline lookup yields CDR1 SGHRS and CDR2 YFSETQ. The CDR3 DNA reads as TGCGCCAGCAGCTTTTCAGGGTTCGAGTCACCCCTCCACTTT. This gives the protein CASSFSGFESPLHF.

The genes are TRBV3-1 (or the pseudogene TRBV3-2) and TRBJ1-6; 8 bases agree with TRBD1. The CDR3 has 15 residues. J lost 7 bases, V lost 3 bases, and 5 bases had no gene match. Per the germline V gene, CDR1 is LGHDT and CDR2 is YNNKEL (reference sequence). In nucleotides, the CDR3 is TGTGCCAGCAGCCATGGGACAGGAACCAATTCACCCCTCCACTTT. Its translation is CASSHGTGTNSPLHF.